The 10 T cell receptor beta chains reported below all come from one sample, sequenced in a study of blood T cell repertoires in COVID-19. Profiling relied on immunoSEQ multiplex PCR, and the TCRdb table lists in-frame clones only, not all of them. The sample lists 150,000 to 170,000 clones; about 90% were seen once. Sequencing was carried out using peripheral blood. Receptors were obtained from a man aged 45-65 years with acute or convalescent COVID-19.

In the case of this clone: One end of the junction varies from germline; a read error may be responsible. The rearrangement links TRBV7-8 to TRBJ1-1, with D uncertain. This CDR3 is built from 14 residues. Germline values: CDR1 SGHVS, CDR2 FQNEAQ. The CDR3 protein is CASSLGVFGGPPLF. The CDR3 DNA reads TGTGCCAGCAGCTTAGGCGTCTTCGGAGGCCCGCCGTTATTT. Drawing the rest from reference TRBV7-8 and TRBJ1-1, the complete variable domain is GAGVSQSPRYKVAKRGQDVALRCDPISGHVSLFWYQQALGQGPEFLTYFQNEAQLDKSGLPSDRFFAERPEGSVSTLKIQRTQQEDSAVYLCASSLGVFGGPPLFGQGTRLTVV.

The chain employs TRBV18 and TRBJ2-7; 13 nucleotides agree with TRBD2. Germline V gene data show CDR1 as KGHSH and CDR2 as LQKENI. The CDR3 has 15 residues. V shed 4 bases and J 6 bases; nucleotides not matched to a gene: 6. CDR3 amino acids: CASSLGLAGDREQYF. DNA of the CDR3: TGTGCCAGCTCACTAGGACTAGCGGGAGATCGCGAGCAGTACTTC.

This clone has only a few counts. This chain joins TRBV28 and TRBJ1-6, with 9 bases identical to TRBD1. CDR3 length: 11 residues. V lost 4 bases, J lost 18 bases, and 4 bases stayed unmatched. CDR1 MDHEN and CDR2 SYDVKM come from the germline V gene. CDR3 in amino acids: CASSSRDRDHF. CDR3 bases: TGTGCCAGCAGTTCACGGGACAGGGACCACTTT.

The J gene is TRBJ2-1, the V gene TRBV6-5; perhaps TRBD2 as D (6 bases). The V gene lost 5 bases and the J gene lost 2 bases, with 10 bases spanning the gap. This CDR3 has 14 amino acids. Germline assignment: CDR1 MNHEY and CDR2 SVGAGI. The CDR3 DNA follows: TGTGCCAGCAGTCGGACTACCCCCTACAATGAGCAGTTCTTC. It yields the protein CASSRTTPYNEQFF.

This clone has only one observation. V and J are TRBV7-9 and TRBJ1-2; tentatively, D is TRBD1 (5 bases). V was pared by 4 bases and J by 0 bases, with 12 bases between. The CDR3 runs to 15 residues. Germline V gene lookup returns CDR1 SEHNR and CDR2 FQNEAQ (reference sequence). This CDR3 is CASSSRGTANYGYTF. DNA for the CDR3: TGTGCCAGCAGCTCCCGGGGGACTGCTAACTATGGCTACACCTTC.

V is TRBV29-1 and J is TRBJ2-5, with 11 bases that match TRBD2. Trimming removed 3 bases from V and 4 bases from J; junction bases left unmatched: 7. Germline V gene data show CDR1 as SQVTM and CDR2 as ANQGSEA. The CDR3 consists of 15 residues. This chain's CDR3 is CSVEVLAGGVETQYF. The CDR3 region has the DNA TGCAGCGTTGAGGTTCTAGCGGGAGGTGTAGAGACCCAGTACTTC.

The rearrangement joins TRBV18 to TRBJ1-1, with D possibly being TRBD1 (6 bases). V was trimmed by 2 bases and J by 1 base, leaving 8 bases between them. This CDR3 has 14 residues. Germline lookup yields CDR1 KGHSH and CDR2 LQKENI. Written as DNA, the CDR3 is TGTGCCAGCTCACCAGGACAGCAGAACACTGAAGCTTTCTTT. As protein: CASSPGQQNTEAFF.

The DNA of the CDR3 is TGTGCCTGGAGTGTTGGGACAGGGTACGAAAAACTGTTTTTT. This gives the protein CAWSVGTGYEKLFF. This chain joins TRBV30 and TRBJ1-4; TRBD1 aligns across 9 bases. J lost 8 bases, V lost 0 bases, and 4 bases had no gene match. The CDR3 spans 14 residues. Germline V gene sequence: CDR1 GTSNPN, CDR2 SVGIG (reference sequence).

The chain employs TRBV4-2 and TRBJ2-1; 7 bases agree with TRBD1. Germline CDR1 and CDR2: LGHNA and YNFKEQ. V shed 2 bases, J shed 5 bases, and the junction held 9 bases outside the gene matches. The CDR3 is 16 residues long. The CDR3 loop reads CASSQKWDSQNNEQFF. The CDR3, as DNA: TGTGCCAGCAGCCAAAAGTGGGACAGCCAGAACAATGAGCAGTTCTTC.

This clone has only a few counts. This sequence joins TRBV28 and TRBJ2-7; 9 positions match TRBD2. From germline, CDR1 is MDHEN and CDR2 SYDVKM. This CDR3 spans 16 amino acids. V lost 6 bases, J lost 0 bases, and 9 bases stayed unmatched. CDR3 nucleotide sequence: TGTGCCAGCAGAGCCAGGGAGCGGGAGGTCTCCTACGAGCAGTACTTC. It specifies CASRAREREVSYEQYF.